This is a list of T cell receptor beta chains from one sample in a study of T cells after yellow fever vaccination. A single record per CDR3 protein comes from TCRdb applying MiXCR to the 5' RACE reads. The sample yields 100,000 or so distinct CDR3 sequences, roughly 8.2% seen once. Sample: CD8+ T cells not binding an NS4B(214-222) dextramer, sorted from PBMCs, taken less than 18 days after the first yellow fever vaccination. All receptors derive from a young man who received the YFV17D yellow fever vaccine. Each CDR3 is given with its conserved first and last residue. The order of the fields is D gene, clone size, V gene, J gene, CDR3 DNA, CDR3 protein. A D gene is named only where the DNA matches it firmly. Rows give clone size only sometimes, using once, few, many, or a class for an expanded clone.

TRBD1	few	TRBV4-1	TRBJ2-2	TGCGCCAGCAAGGACAGGGGGAACACCGGGGAGCTGTTTTTT	CASKDRGNTGELFF
TRBD2	.	TRBV7-3	TRBJ2-5	TGTGCCAGCAGCTTAGGGACTAGCCCCTGGGAGACCCAGTACTTC	CASSLGTSPWETQYF
TRBD2	few	TRBV5-8	TRBJ2-7	TGTGCCAGCCGCTCTGGGTTAGCGGGCTCCTACGAGCAGTACTTC	CASRSGLAGSYEQYF
.	few	TRBV20-1	TRBJ1-1	TGCAGTGCTAGCGCCGATCCGGGACTTATGAACACTGAAGCTTTCTTT	CSASADPGLMNTEAFF
TRBD1	.	TRBV28	TRBJ2-5	TGTGCCAGCAGTTTACCAAGACAGGGGGGAGAGACCCAGTACTTC	CASSLPRQGGETQYF
TRBD2	.	TRBV27	TRBJ2-1	TGTGCCAGCAGTTTCGCGGGGGGGCACGATGAGCAGTTCTTC	CASSFAGGHDEQFF
.	.	TRBV10-2	TRBJ2-7	TGCGCCAGCACCGAAACGGCATACGAGCAGTACTTC	CASTETAYEQYF
TRBD1	.	TRBV11-2	TRBJ2-5	TGTGCCAGCAGCTCTAGGACAGGGGGCTTAGGGGAGACCCAGTACTTC	CASSSRTGGLGETQYF
TRBD2	.	TRBV5-6	TRBJ2-4	TGTGCTAGCACCTTTAGGGGACTAGCGGGACGAATAGCCAAAAACATTCAGTACTTC	CASTFRGLAGRIAKNIQYF
TRBD2	few	TRBV7-3	TRBJ2-1	TGTGCCAGCAGCTTTAGCGGGGGGGCTGATGAGCAGTTCTTC	CASSFSGGADEQFF
.	.	TRBV19	TRBJ1-6	TGTGCCAGTAGTATTGTCACAGTACCCAATTCACCCCTCCACTTT	CASSIVTVPNSPLHF
.	.	TRBV27	TRBJ2-5	TGTGCCAGCAGTCATGCTATCGGAGAGACCCAGTACTTC	CASSHAIGETQYF
.	few	TRBV4-3	TRBJ1-2	TGCGCCAGCAGCCAAGGGGGTGTGGGGGTAGACGGTGGCTACACCTTC	CASSQGGVGVDGGYTF
.	few	TRBV6-5	TRBJ2-3	TGTGCCAGCAGTACCTCGGGGGACGGCACAGATACGCAGTATTTT	CASSTSGDGTDTQYF
.	few	TRBV4-1	TRBJ2-3	TGCGCCAGCATGCGAGAGGATTTGGGTCGGGATACGCAGTATTTT	CASMREDLGRDTQYF
.	many	TRBV7-9	TRBJ1-1	TGTGCCAGCAGCTTGGTGCGGAAGAACACTGAAGCTTTCTTT	CASSLVRKNTEAFF
TRBD1	.	TRBV4-1	TRBJ1-4	TGCGCCAGCAGCCCTACGGACAGGGGCTTTGTTGATGAAAAACTGTTTTTT	CASSPTDRGFVDEKLFF
.	.	TRBV4-2	TRBJ2-1	TGTGCCAGCAGCCAAGATTGGGGTACCTACAATGAGCAGTTCTTC	CASSQDWGTYNEQFF
.	.	TRBV12-3/TRBV12-4	TRBJ2-2	TGTGCCAGCAGTTTCTCCCAGAACACCGGGGAGCTGTTTTTT	CASSFSQNTGELFF
.	.	TRBV4-1	TRBJ1-2	TGCGCCAGCAGCCAGGGCGGAGGAATCGACTATGGCTACACCTTC	CASSQGGGIDYGYTF
.	.	TRBV12-3/TRBV12-4	TRBJ2-1	TGTGCCAGCACCAGGGGCCCATACAATGAGCAGTTCTTC	CASTRGPYNEQFF
.	few	TRBV27	TRBJ1-6	TGTGCCAGCAGTTTGCCCGGGGGTCCCCTCCACTTT	CASSLPGGPLHF
.	.	TRBV7-9	TRBJ2-7	TGTGCCAGCAGCTCCGCCGTGGAGGATTTGGCCTACGAGCAGTACTTC	CASSSAVEDLAYEQYF
.	.	TRBV7-3	TRBJ1-6	TGTGCCAGCAGCTTAAGTTCCCGTGGTAATTCACCCCTCCACTTT	CASSLSSRGNSPLHF
.	many	TRBV5-1	TRBJ1-5	TGCGCCAGCAGCCCGGGACACGGCAATCAGCCCCAGCATTTT	CASSPGHGNQPQHF
.	.	TRBV7-9	TRBJ2-5	TGTGCCAGCAGCCAAGGAGGGGGACAGCTTCAAGAGACCCAGTACTTC	CASSQGGGQLQETQYF
TRBD2	.	TRBV4-2	TRBJ2-3	TGTGCCAGCAGCCACGGGCTAGCGGGGGCAGATACGCAGTATTTT	CASSHGLAGADTQYF
.	.	TRBV19	TRBJ1-1	TGTGCCAGTAGTATAGCAGTCGACCGGATTAATCTGAACACTGAAGCTTTCTTT	CASSIAVDRINLNTEAFF
.	.	TRBV6-5	TRBJ2-5	TGTGCCAGCAGTTACCGGGGTGAGGTGTGGGAGACCCAGTACTTC	CASSYRGEVWETQYF
.	few	TRBV7-9	TRBJ1-1	TGTGCCAGCAGCTTAAGGGAATACACTGAAGCTTTCTTT	CASSLREYTEAFF
.	few	TRBV25-1	TRBJ1-4	TGTGCCAGCAGTGTCGGGAGAGACCGAGTTTTT	CASSVGRDRVF
.	many	TRBV7-2	TRBJ1-6	TGTGCCAGCAGCTCGATACTTGGTGTTTCACCCCTCCACTTT	CASSSILGVSPLHF